This passage covers 16 T cell receptor beta chains from one sample sequenced in a study of T cells in Graves' hyperthyroidism and ophthalmopathy. RNA transcripts served as the template for amplifying TCR beta CDR3 regions. First-round RT-PCR of the TCR CDR3 relied on the HTBI primer set. TCRdb reprocessed the multiplex PCR reads via MiXCR and lists one record per CDR3 protein. Here the sample spans nearly 250,000 distinct CDR3 sequences, around 26% being singletons. Sequenced input: blood. These receptors were taken from a woman aged 40-49 years with Graves' ophthalmopathy.

This clonotype was observed many times. V gene TRBV11-2 combines with J gene TRBJ2-7; the D gene is possibly TRBD1 (5 bases). V was clipped by 5 bases and J by 3 bases, with 11 bases between them. CDR1 is SGHAT and CDR2 is FQNNGV in the germline V gene. CDR3 length: 13 residues. The CDR3 protein is CASSARQFYEQYF. DNA of the CDR3: TGTGCCAGCAGCGCCCGACAGTTCTACGAGCAGTACTTC.

The chain combines TRBV6-1 with TRBJ2-7; maybe TRBD2 (6 bases). The assigned J gene may be wrong: the sequence end matches TRBJ2-1 better. CDR1 is MNHNS, CDR2 SASEGT, per germline. The CDR3 loop spans 14 amino acids. CDR3 sequence reads: CASSPVGLLYEQFF. The CDR3 DNA follows: TGTGCCAGCAGTCCCGTGGGACTCCTCTACGAGCAGTTCTTC.

The chain is built from TRBV6-2 or TRBV6-3 and TRBJ2-5, with TRBD1 matching over 9 bases. The germline CDR1 and CDR2 sequences are MNHEY and SVGEGT. This CDR3 contains 15 residues. Trimming cost V 6 bases and J 0 bases; bases outside gene matches: 5. The CDR3 DNA reads as TGTGCCAGCAGGACGACAGGGGGTAACCAAGAGACCCAGTACTTC. Translating it yields CASRTTGGNQETQYF.

This clonotype was seen at least ten times. The V call is TRBV7-9, the J call TRBJ2-7; D not resolved. V was pared by 1 base and J by 5 bases, with 9 bases between. CDR1 SEHNR and CDR2 FQNEAQ come from the germline V gene (reference sequence). The CDR3 totals 13 residues. The CDR3 loop reads CASSLDTEDEQYF. CDR3 nucleotide sequence: TGTGCCAGCAGCTTAGATACCGAGGACGAGCAGTACTTC.

V and J are TRBV6-1 and TRBJ1-2, with D maybe TRBD1 (5 bases). The V and J ends lost 7 bases and 4 bases respectively, with 13 bases between them. The CDR3 runs to 13 residues. Germline V gives CDR1 MNHNS, CDR2 SASEGT. CDR3 loop: CASTQGNTYGYTF. The CDR3 DNA is TGTGCCAGCACCCAGGGTAACACCTATGGCTACACCTTC.

This clonotype was recorded many times. This chain connects TRBV11-2 to TRBJ2-7, with TRBD2 matching over 10 bases. V gave up 2 bases and J gave up 3 bases; unmatched junction bases: 7. Germline assignment: CDR1 SGHAT and CDR2 FQNNGV. The length of the CDR3 is 16 residues. The CDR3, as DNA: TGTGCCAGCAGCTTAAGAACTAGCGGGAACGACTACGAGCAGTACTTC. Translated, it gives CASSLRTSGNDYEQYF.

The chain uses TRBV29-1 and TRBJ2-2; D possibly corresponds to TRBD2 (5 bases). The CDR3 length is 13 residues. V lost 4 bases and J 4 bases, leaving 10 bases between the germline ends. In germline, CDR1 is SQVTM, CDR2 ANQGSEA. The CDR3 DNA reads TGCAGCGTTGCACTAGATCGCACCGGGGAGCTGTTTTTT. Amino acids: CSVALDRTGELFF.

This clonotype came up many times. The J gene is TRBJ2-7, the V gene TRBV7-8; 8 positions match TRBD1. V lost 5 bases to trimming and J lost 0 bases; unmatched junction nucleotides: 9. From germline, CDR1 is SGHVS and CDR2 FQNEAQ. This CDR3 has 16 amino acids. As DNA, the CDR3 is TGTGCCAGCAGCGAGTGGGACAGGAAGAGCTCCTACGAGCAGTACTTC. It translates to CASSEWDRKSSYEQYF.

This rearrangement joins TRBV28 to TRBJ2-7; possibly TRBD1 for D (6 bases). CDR1 is MDHEN and CDR2 is SYDVKM in the germline V gene. Trimming stripped 5 bases from V and 6 bases from J, with 20 bases between. The CDR3 has 15 amino acids. The CDR3 loop reads CASSLRNNRVGEQYF. The CDR3 DNA sequence: TGTGCCAGCAGTCTACGCAACAACAGGGTTGGCGAGCAGTACTTC.

This clonotype showed up many times. The chain carries TRBV20-1 and TRBJ2-7; D may be TRBD2 (5 bases). Trimming stripped 6 bases from V and 3 bases from J, with 21 bases between. The germline V gene encodes CDR1 DFQATT and CDR2 SNEGSKA (reference sequence). The CDR3 length is 15 residues. CDR3 nucleotide sequence: TGCAGTGCCTCAACCGCGGGCCAAAGCAGCTACGAGCAGTACTTC. Translation: CSASTAGQSSYEQYF.

This clonotype was observed a few times. CDR3: CSARSQTGTYEQYF. CDR3 in DNA: TGCAGTGCTAGAAGTCAGACAGGGACCTACGAGCAGTACTTC. The chain combines TRBV20-1 with TRBJ2-7, with 7 bases matching TRBD1. The CDR3 is made up of 14 amino acids. CDR1 and CDR2 from the germline V gene are DFQATT and SNEGSKA (reference sequence). After removal of 2 bases from V and 2 bases from J, the junction contained 6 bases not matched to a gene.

Regarding this clonotype: The junction and the germline gene differ at one end; a read error may be behind it. V usage is TRBV28 and J usage is TRBJ2-5; D unresolved. This CDR3 contains 15 residues. Looked up from germline, CDR1 is MDHEN and CDR2 is SYDVKM. CDR3 amino acids: CASSLSGKGQETQYF. The CDR3 DNA is TGTGCTAGCAGTTTATCCGGCAAGGGCCAAGAGACCCAGTACTTC.

The sample holds many counts of this clonotype. V usage is TRBV19 and J usage is TRBJ2-7, with 8 bases identical to TRBD1. V shed 9 bases, J shed 6 bases, and the junction held 7 bases outside the gene matches. This CDR3 comprises 12 residues. Germline lookup yields CDR1 LNHDA and CDR2 SQIVND (reference sequence). Here the CDR3 reads CASRTGSSEQYF. In DNA, the CDR3 is TGTGCCAGCAGGACAGGGTCGAGCGAGCAGTACTTC.

This clonotype was observed at least ten times. The rearrangement links TRBV5-1 to TRBJ1-1, with no clear D. V gave up 0 bases and J gave up 0 bases, with 9 bases separating them. This CDR3 region has 15 residues. Germline CDR1 SGHRS, CDR2 YFSETQ. The CDR3 DNA reads as TGCGCCAGCAGCTTGGGCCTCAATATGAACACTGAAGCTTTCTTT. Amino acids: CASSLGLNMNTEAFF.

This clonotype was seen at least ten times. The chain is built from TRBV6-5 and TRBJ2-7; perhaps TRBD2 as D (7 bases). Germline V gene sequence: CDR1 MNHEY, CDR2 SVGAGI. The CDR3 is 12 residues long. The V gene lost 8 bases and the J gene lost 5 bases, with 13 bases spanning the gap. The chain's CDR3 is CASQGGGHEQYF. The CDR3 DNA reads as TGTGCCAGCCAGGGCGGGGGCCACGAGCAGTACTTC.

This clonotype was seen repeatedly, ten times or more. This CDR3 reads CASTKLRDGNTEAFF. The CDR3 nucleotides are TGTGCCAGTACCAAGTTACGGGACGGGAACACTGAAGCTTTCTTT. The chain couples TRBV19 to TRBJ1-1; TRBD1 might be the D (5 bases). CDR1 and CDR2 from the germline V gene are LNHDA and SQIVND (reference sequence). The ends were cut back, 7 bases at V and 1 base at J, with 16 bases in the middle. The CDR3 loop spans 15 amino acids.